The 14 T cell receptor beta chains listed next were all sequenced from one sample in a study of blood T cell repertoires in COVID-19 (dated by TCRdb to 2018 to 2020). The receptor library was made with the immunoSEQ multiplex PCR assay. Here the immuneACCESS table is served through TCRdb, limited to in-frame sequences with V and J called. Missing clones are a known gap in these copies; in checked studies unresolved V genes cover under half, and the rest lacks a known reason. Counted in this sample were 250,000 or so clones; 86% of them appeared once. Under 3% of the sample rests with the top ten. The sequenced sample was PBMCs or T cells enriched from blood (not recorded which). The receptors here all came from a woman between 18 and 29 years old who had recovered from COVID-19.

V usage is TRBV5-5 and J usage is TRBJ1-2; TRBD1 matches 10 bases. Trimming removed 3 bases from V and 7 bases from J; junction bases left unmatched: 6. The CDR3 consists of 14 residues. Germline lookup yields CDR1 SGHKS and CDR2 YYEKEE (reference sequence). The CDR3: CASSWDRGLGGYTF. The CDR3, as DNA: TGTGCCAGCAGCTGGGACAGGGGTCTAGGTGGCTACACCTTC.

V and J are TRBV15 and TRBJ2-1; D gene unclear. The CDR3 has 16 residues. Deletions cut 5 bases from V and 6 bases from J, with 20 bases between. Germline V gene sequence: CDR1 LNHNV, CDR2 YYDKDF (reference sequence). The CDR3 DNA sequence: TGTGCCACCAGCGCTCGAGGAAGCATCTTCCTCAATGAGCAGTTCTTC. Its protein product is CATSARGSIFLNEQFF.

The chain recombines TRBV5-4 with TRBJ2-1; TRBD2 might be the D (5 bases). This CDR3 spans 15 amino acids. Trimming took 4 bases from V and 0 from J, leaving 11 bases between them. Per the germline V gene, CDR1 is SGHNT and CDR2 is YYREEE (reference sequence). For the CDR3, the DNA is TGTGCCAGCAGCGCTCTCGGGATCTCCTACAATGAGCAGTTCTTC. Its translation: CASSALGISYNEQFF. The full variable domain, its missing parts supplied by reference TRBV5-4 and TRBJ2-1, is ETGVTQSPTHLIKTRGQQVTLRCSSQSGHNTVSWYQQALGQGPQFIFQYYREEENGRGNFPPRFSGLQFPNYSSELNVNALELDDSALYLCASSALGISYNEQFFGPGTRLTVL.

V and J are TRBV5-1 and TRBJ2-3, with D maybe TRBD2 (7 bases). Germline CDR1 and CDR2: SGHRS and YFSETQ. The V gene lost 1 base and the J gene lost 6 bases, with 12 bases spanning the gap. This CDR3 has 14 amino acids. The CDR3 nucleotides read TGCGCCAGCAGCTTGACAGGGAGGGGGGATACGCAGTATTTT. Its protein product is CASSLTGRGDTQYF.

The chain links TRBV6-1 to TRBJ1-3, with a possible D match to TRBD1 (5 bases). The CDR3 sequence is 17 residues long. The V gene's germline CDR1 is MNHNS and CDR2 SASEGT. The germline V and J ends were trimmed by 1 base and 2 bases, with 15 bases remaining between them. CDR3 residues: CASSEDHIGGTGNTIYF. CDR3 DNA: TGTGCCAGCAGTGAAGATCATATCGGGGGAACTGGAAACACCATATATTTT.

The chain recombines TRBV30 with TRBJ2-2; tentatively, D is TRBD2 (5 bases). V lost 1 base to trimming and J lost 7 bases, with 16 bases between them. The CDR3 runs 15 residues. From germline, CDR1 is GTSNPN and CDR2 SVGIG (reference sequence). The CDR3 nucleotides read TGTGCCTGGAGTGGCGAAAAGGGAGTACACGGGGAGCTGTTTTTT. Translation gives CAWSGEKGVHGELFF.

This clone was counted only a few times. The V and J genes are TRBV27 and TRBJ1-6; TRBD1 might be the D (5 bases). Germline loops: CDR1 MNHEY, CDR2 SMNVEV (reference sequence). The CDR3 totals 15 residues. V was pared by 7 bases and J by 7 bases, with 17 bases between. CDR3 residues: CASTTSGPGNSPLHF. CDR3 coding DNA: TGTGCCAGCACCACATCAGGGCCCGGGAATTCACCCCTCCACTTT.

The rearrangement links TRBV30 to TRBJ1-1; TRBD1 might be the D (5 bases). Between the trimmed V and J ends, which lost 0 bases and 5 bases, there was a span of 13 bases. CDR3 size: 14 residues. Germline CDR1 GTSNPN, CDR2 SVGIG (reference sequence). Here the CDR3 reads CAWSVWGERTEAFF. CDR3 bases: TGTGCCTGGAGTGTATGGGGGGAGAGGACTGAAGCTTTCTTT.

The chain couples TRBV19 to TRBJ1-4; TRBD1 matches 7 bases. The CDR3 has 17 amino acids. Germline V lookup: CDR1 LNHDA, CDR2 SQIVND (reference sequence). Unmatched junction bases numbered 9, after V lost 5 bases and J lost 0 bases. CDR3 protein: CASSSRGLAATNEKLFF. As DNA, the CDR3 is TGTGCCAGTAGTTCCAGGGGGTTAGCCGCAACTAATGAAAAACTGTTTTTT.

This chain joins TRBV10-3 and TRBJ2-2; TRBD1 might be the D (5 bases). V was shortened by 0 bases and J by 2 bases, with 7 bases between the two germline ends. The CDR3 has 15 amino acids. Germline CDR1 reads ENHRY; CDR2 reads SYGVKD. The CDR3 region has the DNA TGTGCCATCAGTGAGTCGCAGGGTAACACCGGGGAGCTGTTTTTT. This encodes CAISESQGNTGELFF.

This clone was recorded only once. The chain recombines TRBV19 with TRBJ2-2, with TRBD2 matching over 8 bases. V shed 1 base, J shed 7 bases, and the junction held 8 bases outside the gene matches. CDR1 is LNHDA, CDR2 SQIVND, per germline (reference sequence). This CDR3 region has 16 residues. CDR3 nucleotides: TGTGCCAGTAGTATAGGGAGCGGGAGCGTGGGCGGGGAGCTGTTTTTT. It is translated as CASSIGSGSVGGELFF.

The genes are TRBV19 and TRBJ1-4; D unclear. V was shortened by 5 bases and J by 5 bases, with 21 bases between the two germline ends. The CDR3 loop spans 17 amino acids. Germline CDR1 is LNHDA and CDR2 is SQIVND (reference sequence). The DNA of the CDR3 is TGTGCCAGTAGTCCAACCATTCTTGACACGGGAAATGAAAAACTGTTTTTT. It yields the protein CASSPTILDTGNEKLFF.

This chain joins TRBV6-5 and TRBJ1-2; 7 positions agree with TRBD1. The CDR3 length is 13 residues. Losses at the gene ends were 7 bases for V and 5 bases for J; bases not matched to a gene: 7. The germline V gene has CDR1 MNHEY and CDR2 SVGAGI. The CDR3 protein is CASNRKQGYGYTF. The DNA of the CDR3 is TGTGCCAGCAACAGGAAACAGGGGTATGGCTACACCTTC.

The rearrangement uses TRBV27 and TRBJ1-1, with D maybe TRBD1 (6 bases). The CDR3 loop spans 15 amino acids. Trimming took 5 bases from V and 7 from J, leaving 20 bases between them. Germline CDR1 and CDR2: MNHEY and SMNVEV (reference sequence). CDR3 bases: TGTGCCAGCAGTGGAGGACAGCCCCCATGGGGTGAAGCTTTCTTT. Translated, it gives CASSGGQPPWGEAFF.